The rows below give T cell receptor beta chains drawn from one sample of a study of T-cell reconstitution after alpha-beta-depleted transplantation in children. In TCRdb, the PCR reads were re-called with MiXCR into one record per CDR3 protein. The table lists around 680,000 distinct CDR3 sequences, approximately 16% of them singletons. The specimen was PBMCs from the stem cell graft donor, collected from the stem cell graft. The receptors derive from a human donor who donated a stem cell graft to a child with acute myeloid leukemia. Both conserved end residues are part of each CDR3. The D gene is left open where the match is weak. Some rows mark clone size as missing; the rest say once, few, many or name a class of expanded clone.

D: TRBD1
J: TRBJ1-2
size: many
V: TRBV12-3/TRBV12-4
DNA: TGTGCCAGCAGAGGGAGGACAGGGCTTACCTATGGCTACACCTTC
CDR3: CASRGRTGLTYGYTF

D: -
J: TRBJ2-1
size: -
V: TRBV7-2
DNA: TGTGCCAGCAGCTTAGACGCGCGTGAGCAGTTCTTC
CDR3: CASSLDAREQFF

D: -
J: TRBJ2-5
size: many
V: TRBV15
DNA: TGTGCCACCAGCAGAGACAGGAAACAAGAGACCCAGTACTTC
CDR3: CATSRDRKQETQYF

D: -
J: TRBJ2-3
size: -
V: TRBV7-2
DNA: TGTGCCAGCGGTAAGGGGGGGCGAAGCACAGATACGCAGTATTTT
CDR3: CASGKGGRSTDTQYF

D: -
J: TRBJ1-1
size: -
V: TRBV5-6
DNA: TGTGCCAGCAGCTTGTCCCGTTGGGGGCCTGTTGAAGCTTTCTTT
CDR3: CASSLSRWGPVEAFF

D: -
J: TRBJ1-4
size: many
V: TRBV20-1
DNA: TGCAGTGCTAGACTCCGGGGACGAAATGAAAAACTGTTTTTT
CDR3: CSARLRGRNEKLFF

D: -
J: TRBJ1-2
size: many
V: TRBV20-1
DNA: TGCAGTGCTAGAGTCCCAGGGCGGGACTATGGCTACACCTTC
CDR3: CSARVPGRDYGYTF

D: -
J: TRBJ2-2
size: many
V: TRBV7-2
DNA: TGTGCCAGCAGCTTAGGAGGGAACACCGGGGAGCTGTTTTTT
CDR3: CASSLGGNTGELFF

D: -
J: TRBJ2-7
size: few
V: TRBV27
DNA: TGTGCCAGCAGTTTATGGGGGGGGCCGTCCTCCTACGAGCAGTACTTC
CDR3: CASSLWGGPSSYEQYF

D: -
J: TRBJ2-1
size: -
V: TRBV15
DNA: TGTGCCACCAGCCCCGACATGAGCTCCTACAATGAGCAGTTCTTC
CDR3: CATSPDMSSYNEQFF

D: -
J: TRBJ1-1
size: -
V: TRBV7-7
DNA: TGTGCCAGCAGCTTAGACTTTAACACTGAAGCTTTCTTT
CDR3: CASSLDFNTEAFF

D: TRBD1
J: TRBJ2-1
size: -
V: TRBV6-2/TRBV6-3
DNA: TGTGCCAGCAACTCTTACTGGACAGGAGGAAACAATGAGCAGTTCTTC
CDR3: CASNSYWTGGNNEQFF

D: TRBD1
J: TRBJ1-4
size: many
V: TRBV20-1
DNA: TGCAGTGCTCTGGACAGGGCTTCTGAAAAACTGTTTTTT
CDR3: CSALDRASEKLFF

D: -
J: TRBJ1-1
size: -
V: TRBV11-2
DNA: TGTGCCAGCAGCTTTAGTGAGATGAACACTGAAGCTTTCTTT
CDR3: CASSFSEMNTEAFF

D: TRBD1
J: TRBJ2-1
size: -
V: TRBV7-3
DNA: TGTGTCAGCAGCCCCTGGACAGGGATGCATGAGCAGTTCTTC
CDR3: CVSSPWTGMHEQFF

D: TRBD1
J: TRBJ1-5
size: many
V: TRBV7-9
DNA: TGTGCCAGCAGCTTAGGGGACAGAGATCAGCCCCAGCATTTT
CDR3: CASSLGDRDQPQHF

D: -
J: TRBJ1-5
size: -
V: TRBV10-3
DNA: TGTGCCATCAGTGAGACAACTTCAGGTAGCAATCAGCCCCAGCATTTT
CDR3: CAISETTSGSNQPQHF